This T cell receptor (beta chain) was profiled in a study of T cells generated in artificial thymic organoids (dated by TCRdb to between 2016 and 2019). For the study in its entirety: In some experiments, thymic T cells were further FACS-purified to deplete CD4 immature single positive or double positive precursors. TCR alpha and beta CDR3 repertoires of in vitro artificial thymic organoid-derived CD8 single positive T cells were compared with thymic and peripheral blood naive CD8 T cells. The repertoire sequencing data shown were described as representative of three independent experiments.

Beyond this particular receptor, the publication reports: Physiological TCR clonotype diversity, comparable to that of thymic and blood naive CD8 T cells, was observed in organoid-derived CD8 single positive T cells.

TCRalpha and TCRbeta libraries were amplified in separate semi-nested PCR reactions using Advantage 2 and reverse primers located in the TRAC or TRBC constant regions. The amount of total RNA used for first-strand cDNA synthesis ranged from roughly 3.5 to 550 ng. TCR cDNA libraries were generated by 5'-RACE using the SMARTer PCR cDNA Synthesis kit, with a poly-dT primer employed for first-strand synthesis. Each semi-nested reverse primer in the constant region carried a 5-nucleotide sample-specific barcode, and the resulting products were cleaned up with the Zymo DNA Clean and Concentrator-5 kit. As many as ten barcoded samples were combined into a pool, ligated to Illumina adaptors, and sequenced on an Illumina MiSeq as 2 x 150 bp paired-end reads. The original pipeline was this. Demultiplexed reads were aligned with BLAT to a custom library of all human TRAV, TRAJ, TRBV, TRBD and TRBJ combinations from IMGT. The best BLAT hits were picked using pslCDnaFilter (-maxAligns=1, -ignoreIntrons), and custom Perl scripts were used to calculate clonotype frequencies. TCRdb took the public reads, trimmed them with fastp at Q25, ran MiXCR for clone calling and kept in-frame beta chains. Under each unique CDR3 protein, matching rows form one entry showing the most common genes and DNA. Here the V and J calls rest on TCRdb's processing, not on the authors' analysis. This sample is represented by roughly 2,500 distinct CDR3 sequences; over 9% of them were singletons. 2.8% of the sample comes from the top ten.

To note about this clonotype: This receptor's antigen is unknown. Qualities for individual bases were not recorded, and no much larger clone is one base off.

The junction shows trimming of 2 bases on V and 5 bases on J, and the gene matches do not reach 7 bases of it. The CDR3 sequence holds 15 residues, the cysteine and phenylalanine included. Just the 45-base CDR3 DNA is kept, in frame starting at base 1. CDR1 is given as DFQATT and CDR2 as SNEGSKA, both from the germline V gene (reference sequence). Primary CD8+ T cells were enriched by magnetic beads using the Miltenyi CD8+ T cell Isolation Kit. Before RNA extraction, CD3+TCRalphabeta+CD8 single positive T cells from organoids and thymus were sorted by FACS. For each sample, the RNeasy Micro kit was used to purify total RNA from about 40,000 to 200,000 sorted cells, and RNA quality was checked on an Agilent RNA 6000 Nano chip. Thymic fragments were dissected, disrupted by pipetting and filtered through a 70 um strainer so that thymocytes were released.

The sequence is built from TRBV20-1 and TRBJ2-3, with TRBD2 matching 10 junction bases. The sequence was collected from a human donor who gave cord blood stem cells for thymic organoid culture, a cardiac surgery patient who gave postnatal thymus, or a blood donor (not recorded which). Material for sequencing was naive CD8+ T cells from the thymus. Sample cell subset or site, as interpreted from the label and publication: CD3+TCRalphabeta+CD8SP T cells; for blood, CD45RO-CCR7+ naive CD8+ T cells. The sequence in DNA is TGCAGTGCTAGAAGCCTAGCGGGAGAGGTAGATACGCAGTATTTT. Its translation is CSARSLAGEVDTQYF.